Reported below is one T cell receptor beta chain. The antigen is undetermined. The record originates from a study of cytomegalovirus exposure and HLA in healthy donors. As for the study in general: Samples from HLA-typed donors yielded approximately 80 million unique TCRs in an early data release.

General observations from the study: An Asian-associated ancestry cluster reportedly showed fewer N-insertions than the approximately 620-donor mean in a later analysis. Solely CMV serostatus was available to characterize immune exposure.

The V end lost 6 bases, the J end lost 0 bases, and 9 bases lay between the germline ends. The CDR3 is 14 residues long. Germline V lookup: CDR1 MDHEN, CDR2 SYDVKM. The PCR used 60 Vbeta and 13 Jbeta primers. Generated by immunoSEQ multiplex PCR, the TCRdb table keeps only in-frame clones and is missing some. The sample carries approximately 130,000 clones, 60% to 85% recorded once. The sequencing sample was made of PBMCs. The chain combines TRBV28 with TRBJ1-3; D is unresolved. This TCR derives from a man aged 25 to 45 in good health and CMV-seronegative. Here the CDR3 DNA reads TGTGCCAGCAGCCCCAGGATCTCTGGAAACACCATATATTTT. Translation gives CASSPRISGNTIYF.